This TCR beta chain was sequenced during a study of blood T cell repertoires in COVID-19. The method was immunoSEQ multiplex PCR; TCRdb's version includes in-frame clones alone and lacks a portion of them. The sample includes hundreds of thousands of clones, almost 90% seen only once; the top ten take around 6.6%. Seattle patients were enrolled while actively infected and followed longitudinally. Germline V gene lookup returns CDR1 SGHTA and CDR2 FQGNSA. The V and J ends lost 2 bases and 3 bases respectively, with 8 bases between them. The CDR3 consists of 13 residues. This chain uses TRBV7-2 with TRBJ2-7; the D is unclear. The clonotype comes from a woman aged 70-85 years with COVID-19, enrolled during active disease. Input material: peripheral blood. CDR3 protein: CASSLHQLYEQYF. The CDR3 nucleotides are TGTGCCAGCAGCTTACACCAACTCTACGAGCAGTACTTC.